This T cell receptor (beta chain) was recorded in a study of human T cells and chemical hapten exposure. Time point meaning: patch test 1, 2 weeks after DPC sensitization. The treatment is: therapeutic diphenylcyclopropenone sensitization with weekly scalp DPC. The CDR3 runs 14 residues. In TCRdb, the RACE reads were re-called with MiXCR into one record per CDR3 protein. The sample consists of approximately 80,000 distinct CDR3 sequences, about 10% of them appearing once. This clonotype originated in a woman aged 45-60 years with alopecia areata. Some clones in this sample may be carry-over from other donors' samples. Sequencing was performed on whole blood, taken in connection with sensitization to the hapten diphenylcyclopropenone (DPC). The chain joins TRBV21-1 to TRBJ1-2; no DNA check was done on the table's D call, TRBD1. TRBV21-1 is deemed a pseudogene. The chain's CDR3 is CASSKGRGRYGYTF. CDR3 coding DNA: TGTGCCAGCAGCAAAGGCCGGGGGCGCTATGGCTACACCTTC.